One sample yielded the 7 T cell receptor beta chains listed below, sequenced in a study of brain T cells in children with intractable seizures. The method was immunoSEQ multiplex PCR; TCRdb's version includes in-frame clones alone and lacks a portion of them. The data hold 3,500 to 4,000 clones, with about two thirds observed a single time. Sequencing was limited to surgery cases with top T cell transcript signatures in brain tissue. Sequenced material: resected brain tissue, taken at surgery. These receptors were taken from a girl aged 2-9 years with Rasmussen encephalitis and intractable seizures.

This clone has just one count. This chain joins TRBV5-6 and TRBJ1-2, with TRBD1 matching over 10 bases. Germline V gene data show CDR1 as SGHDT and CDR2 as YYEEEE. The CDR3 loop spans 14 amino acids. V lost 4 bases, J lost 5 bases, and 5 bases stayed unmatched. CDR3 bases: TGTGCCAGCAGCCATGACAGGGGGCCTTATGGCTACACCTTC. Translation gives CASSHDRGPYGYTF.

The CDR3 spells CASIVYNEQFF. For the CDR3, the DNA is TGTGCCAGCATCGTTTACAATGAGCAGTTCTTC. The chain joins TRBV6-5 to TRBJ2-1; D remains ambiguous. The CDR3 contains 11 residues. Per the germline V gene, CDR1 is MNHEY and CDR2 is SVGAGI. Trimming removed 7 bases at V and 4 bases at J, with 5 bases between.

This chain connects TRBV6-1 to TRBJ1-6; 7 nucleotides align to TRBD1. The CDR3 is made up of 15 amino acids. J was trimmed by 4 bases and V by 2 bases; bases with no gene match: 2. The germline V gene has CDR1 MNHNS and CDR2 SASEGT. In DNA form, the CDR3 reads TGTGCCAGCAGTGAATCGGGACAGTATAATTCACCCCTCCACTTT. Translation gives CASSESGQYNSPLHF.

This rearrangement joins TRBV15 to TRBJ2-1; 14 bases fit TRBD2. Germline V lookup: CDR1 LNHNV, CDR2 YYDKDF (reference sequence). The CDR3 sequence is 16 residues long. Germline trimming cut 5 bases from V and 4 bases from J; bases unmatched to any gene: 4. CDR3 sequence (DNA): TGTGCCACCAGCGGGGGACTAGCGGGAGAATACAATGAGCAGTTCTTC. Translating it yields CATSGGLAGEYNEQFF.

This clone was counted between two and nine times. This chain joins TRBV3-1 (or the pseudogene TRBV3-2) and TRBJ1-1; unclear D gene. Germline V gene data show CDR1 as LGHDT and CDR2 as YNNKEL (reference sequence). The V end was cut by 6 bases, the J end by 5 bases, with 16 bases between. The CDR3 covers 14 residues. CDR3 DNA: TGTGCCAGCAGTCATGAAGGTCGGGAGACTGAAGCTTTCTTT. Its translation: CASSHEGRETEAFF.

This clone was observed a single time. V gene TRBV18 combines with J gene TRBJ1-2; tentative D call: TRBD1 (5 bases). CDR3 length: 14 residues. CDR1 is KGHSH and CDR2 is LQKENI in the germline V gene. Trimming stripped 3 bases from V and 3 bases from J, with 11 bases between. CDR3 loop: CASSPWDGDYGYTF. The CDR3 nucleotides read TGTGCCAGCTCACCTTGGGACGGCGACTATGGCTACACCTTC.

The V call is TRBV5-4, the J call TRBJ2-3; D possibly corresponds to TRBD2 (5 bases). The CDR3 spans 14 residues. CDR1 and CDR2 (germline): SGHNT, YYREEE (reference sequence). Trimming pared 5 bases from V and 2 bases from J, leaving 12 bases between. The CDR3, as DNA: TGTGCCAGCAGATCTGAGCGGTCCACAGATACGCAGTATTTT. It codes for CASRSERSTDTQYF.